This TCR beta chain was captured by sequencing in a study of blood T cells in healthy people across ages. General observations from the study: Those diversity estimates obtained from one million T cells were thought to be underestimates. Per million T cells, TCR beta diversity dropped roughly linearly as age increased.

Germline values: CDR1 DFQATT, CDR2 SNEGSKA (reference sequence). The CDR3 sequence is 15 residues long. Trimming stripped 5 bases from V and 2 bases from J, with 17 bases between. Concerning this clonotype itself: Its antigen is unidentified.

A sample-barcoded 5' primer and a J-beta primer mix were used in a second PCR of roughly 6 to 11 cycles. A tag from a template-switch adaptor with 12 random nucleotides marked each cDNA molecule. One entry per CDR3 protein results from TCRdb running MiXCR on the 5' RACE reads. The sample records roughly 1,300,000 distinct CDR3 sequences, approximately 59% being singletons. Samples each yielded at least 5.5 micrograms of total RNA. The clonotype comes from a man between 18 and 35 years old in good health. The genes are TRBV20-1 and TRBJ2-3, with D possibly being TRBD2 (5 bases). The sample was blood. The CDR3 region is CSAVRGAVITDTQYF. The CDR3 bases are TGCAGTGCTGTCCGGGGAGCGGTGATCACAGATACGCAGTATTTT.